A selection of T cell receptor beta chains follows, all from one sample in a study of blood T cell repertoires in COVID-19. The method was immunoSEQ multiplex PCR; TCRdb's version includes in-frame clones alone and lacks a portion of them. The profile shows around 120,000 clones, 80% to 90% of them singletons. The sample comprised peripheral blood. Every receptor here comes from a man at least 80 years old with active or convalescent COVID-19. Both conserved end residues are part of each CDR3. D genes are given only for firm matches. Rows may omit the clone size; those that give it use once, few, many or a size class.

V	size	J	D	DNA	CDR3
TRBV2	.	TRBJ1-1	.	TGTGCCAGCAGTGGACAGCGGAACACTGAAGCTTTCTTT	CASSGQRNTEAFF
TRBV7-3	.	TRBJ2-1	TRBD2	TGTGCCAGCAGCCAAGAGGCGGGGGGTTACCATGAGCAGTTCTTC	CASSQEAGGYHEQFF
TRBV2	once	TRBJ2-5	.	TGTGCCAGCAGTGACAGGTCACAAGAGACCCAGTACTTC	CASSDRSQETQYF
TRBV10-3	.	TRBJ2-1	TRBD1	TGTGCCATCAGTGGGGGGACAGGGGTATACAATGAGCAGTTCTTC	CAISGGTGVYNEQFF
TRBV7-8	once	TRBJ2-7	TRBD2	TGTGCCAGCAGCCTCAGGGAGGGGTTGAACGAGCAGTACTTC	CASSLREGLNEQYF
TRBV20-1	few	TRBJ1-1	.	TGCAGTGCTAGTGGTTTAGGGGGAATGAACACTGAAGCTTTCTTT	CSASGLGGMNTEAFF
TRBV9	.	TRBJ2-1	TRBD1	TGTGCCAGCAGCTGGGACAGCTCCTACAATGAGCAGTTCTTC	CASSWDSSYNEQFF
TRBV27	.	TRBJ2-7	TRBD2	TGTGCCAGCAGTTTAAGGACTAGCGGGGGGATCTCCTACGAGCAGTACTTC	CASSLRTSGGISYEQYF
TRBV27	.	TRBJ1-2	.	TGTGCCAGCAGTTCGGCCAGGAAAAACTATGGCTACACCTTC	CASSSARKNYGYTF
TRBV6-5	.	TRBJ1-4	TRBD1	TGTGCCAGCAGTTACACCACAGGGGGCGCCGATGAAAAACTGTTTTTT	CASSYTTGGADEKLFF
TRBV28	few	TRBJ1-6	TRBD1	TGTGCCGGGGGACAGCTTGGGACACCCCTCCACTTT	CAGGQLGTPLHF
TRBV20-1	once	TRBJ2-1	TRBD2	TGCAGTGCTAGAGAACTAGCGGGGCAGTTCTTC	CSARELAGQFF
TRBV7-3	.	TRBJ2-5	.	TGTGCCAGCAGCTTAACAGGCAGGGCACAAGAGACCCAGTACTTC	CASSLTGRAQETQYF
TRBV5-1	.	TRBJ1-1	.	TGCGCCAGCAGCGTCGGGAAGAACACTGAAGCTTTCTTT	CASSVGKNTEAFF
TRBV2	.	TRBJ1-6	.	TGTGCCAGCAGAGAGGACAGCTCCTATAATTCACCCCTCCACTTT	CASREDSSYNSPLHF
TRBV6-2/TRBV6-3	once	TRBJ2-7	.	TGTGCCAGCAGTTACGGGGGCAGCTACGAGCAGTACTTC	CASSYGGSYEQYF
TRBV5-1	.	TRBJ2-2	TRBD1	TGCGCCAGCAGCGCCGGGACAGGCGGCACCGGGGAGCTGTTTTTT	CASSAGTGGTGELFF
TRBV4-2	.	TRBJ1-1	.	TGTGCCAGCACCCAAAAGAGGGCGTGGACTGAAGCTTTCTTT	CASTQKRAWTEAFF
TRBV30	.	TRBJ1-5	TRBD1	TGTGCCTGGCGCAACCAGGGGGTCAGCAATCAGCCCCAGCATTTT	CAWRNQGVSNQPQHF
TRBV18	few	TRBJ1-2	.	TGTGCCAGCTCACCTTCGGGGGAATTTGGCTACACCTTC	CASSPSGEFGYTF
TRBV7-2	.	TRBJ1-1	.	TGTGCCAGCAGCCGCCCGGACAACCTGGCTTTCTTT	CASSRPDNLAFF
TRBV6-5	.	TRBJ2-5	TRBD1	TGTGCCAGCAGGCGGAGACAGGGAGAGACCCAGTACTTC	CASRRRQGETQYF
TRBV6-2/TRBV6-3	.	TRBJ1-1	TRBD1	TGTGCCAGCAGTCAGGGACAGCTTAACACTGAAGCTTTCTTT	CASSQGQLNTEAFF
TRBV5-1	.	TRBJ1-6	.	TGCGCCAGCAGCTCCTCCGGTCGCGGCTCCTATAATTCACCCCTCCACTTT	CASSSSGRGSYNSPLHF
TRBV30	.	TRBJ2-7	TRBD1	TGTGCCTGGAGAGCACAGGGGGCGGCCTACGAGCAGTACTTC	CAWRAQGAAYEQYF
TRBV29-1	.	TRBJ2-1	.	TGCAGCGTTGACGGGGACACCTACAATGAGCAGTTCTTC	CSVDGDTYNEQFF
TRBV7-3	.	TRBJ2-2	.	TGTGCCAGCAGCTCGGGGGAGAACACCGGGGAGCTGTTTTTT	CASSSGENTGELFF